This entry features one T cell receptor (beta chain) sequence. CDR1 and CDR2 (germline): MGHRA, YSYEKL. The length of the CDR3 is 13 residues. This sample was taken from a study of T cells expressing NK-cell markers. TCRdb derives one entry per CDR3 protein from the 5' RACE reads, leaving out DNA. The sample has about 410,000 distinct CDR3 sequences; the top ten hold roughly 10%. Source material: blood T cells: a sorted CD56 or NKG2C T cell subset, CD4+ or CD8+ T cells, or bulk PBMC T cells (not recorded which). The TCR sequence derives from a woman between 45 and 65 years old in good health. The chain joins TRBV4-1 to TRBJ2-4; TCRdb's D gene call, TRBD1, goes unchecked for lack of DNA. The CDR3: CASSQIRQGIQYF.